What follows are 18 T cell receptor beta chains derived from one specimen sequenced in a study of blood T cell repertoires in COVID-19. Produced via immunoSEQ multiplex PCR; TCRdb's table is partial and in-frame only. The sample lists roughly 28,000 clones, roughly 88% occurring once. Sequencing was carried out using peripheral blood. Receptors originate from a woman aged 45-65 years with active COVID-19.

The chain carries TRBV30 and TRBJ1-3; D not certain. The germline V gene encodes CDR1 GTSNPN and CDR2 SVGIG (reference sequence). This CDR3 has 14 residues. The V end lost 2 bases, the J end lost 0 bases, and 8 bases lay between the germline ends. CDR3 amino acids: CAWSLIDSGNTIYF. The DNA of the CDR3 is TGTGCCTGGAGTCTAATAGACTCTGGAAACACCATATATTTT.

The chain recombines TRBV18 with TRBJ2-3, with D maybe TRBD2 (5 bases). The CDR3 is made up of 14 amino acids. Germline CDR1 reads KGHSH; CDR2 reads LQKENI. V was shortened by 3 bases and J by 5 bases, with 12 bases between the two germline ends. CDR3 sequence reads: CASSPRDFKDTQYF. CDR3 sequence (DNA): TGTGCCAGCTCACCCCGGGATTTTAAAGATACGCAGTATTTT.

The chain couples TRBV9 to TRBJ2-1, with 13 nucleotides matching TRBD2. CDR3 length equals 19 residues. Germline V gene data show CDR1 as SGDLS and CDR2 as YYNGEE. V lost 4 bases and J lost 7; bases outside the gene matches: 17. The CDR3 DNA sequence: TGTGCCAGCAGCCTTTCCCTCACTAGCGGGAGGGCCGAGGGGAATGAGCAGTTCTTC. Translated: CASSLSLTSGRAEGNEQFF. Full variable domain (missing parts from reference TRBV9 and TRBJ2-1): DSGVTQTPKHLITATGQRVTLRCSPRSGDLSVYWYQQSLDQGLQFLIQYYNGEERAKGNILERFSAQQFPDLHSELNLSSLELGDSALYFCASSLSLTSGRAEGNEQFFGPGTRLTVL.

The sample holds one count of this clone. The chain recombines TRBV7-2 with TRBJ2-2, with D perhaps TRBD1 (6 bases). Trimming left V 8 bases short and J 2 bases short, with 9 bases between. Germline V gene sequence: CDR1 SGHTA, CDR2 FQGNSA. The CDR3 length is 13 residues. CDR3 nucleotides: TGTGCCAGCCGGGACACTAACACCGGGGAGCTGTTTTTT. The encoded protein is CASRDTNTGELFF. The variable domain in full, with the rest retrieved from reference TRBV7-2 and TRBJ2-2, is GAGVSQSPSNKVTEKGKDVELRCDPISGHTALYWYRQSLGQGLEFLIYFQGNSAPDKSGLPSDRFSAERTGGSVSTLTIQRTQQEDSAVYLCASRDTNTGELFFGEGSRLTVL.

The chain employs TRBV5-4 and TRBJ2-3, with TRBD2 matching over 9 bases. This CDR3 contains 16 residues. Germline V CDR1 and CDR2: SGHNT, YYREEE (reference sequence). V lost 2 bases and J lost 5; bases outside the gene matches: 9. CDR3 sequence reads: CASSLGGRALGDTQYF. The CDR3 region has the DNA TGTGCCAGCAGCTTAGGCGGGAGGGCCTTGGGAGATACGCAGTATTTT.

This clone was seen once. V gene TRBV19 combines with J gene TRBJ2-3, with 13 bases identical to TRBD2. Germline assignment: CDR1 LNHDA and CDR2 SQIVND (reference sequence). After removal of 5 bases from V and 0 bases from J, the junction contained 8 bases not matched to a gene. There are 18 residues in the CDR3. Here the CDR3 reads CASSGGLAGHPSTDTQYF. In DNA, the CDR3 is TGTGCCAGTAGTGGGGGACTAGCGGGACACCCGAGCACAGATACGCAGTATTTT.

The rearrangement joins TRBV9 to TRBJ2-5; tentative D call: TRBD2 (5 bases). The CDR3 has 14 residues. The V end was cut by 0 bases, the J end by 1 base, with 7 bases between. CDR1 and CDR2 (germline): SGDLS, YYNGEE. This CDR3 reads CASSVAEGQETQYF. The CDR3 nucleotides read TGTGCCAGCAGCGTAGCTGAGGGCCAAGAGACCCAGTACTTC.

Written as DNA, the CDR3 is TGTGCCAGCAGACTCGACGGGGTCCACGAGCAGTACTTC. Residues: CASRLDGVHEQYF. This rearrangement joins TRBV28 to TRBJ2-7; D may be TRBD2 (5 bases). The CDR3 loop spans 13 amino acids. V lost 6 bases to trimming and J lost 5 bases, with 14 bases between them. Germline lookup yields CDR1 MDHEN and CDR2 SYDVKM.

CDR3: CASNWVPGMRNQPQHF. CDR3 nucleotides: TGTGCCAGCAATTGGGTGCCGGGGATGCGCAATCAGCCCCAGCATTTT. The V gene is TRBV5-5, the J gene TRBJ1-5; D is ambiguous. Germline-derived CDR1 and CDR2 are SGHKS and YYEKEE (reference sequence). The length of the CDR3 is 16 residues. The ends were cut back, 6 bases at V and 2 bases at J, with 18 bases in the middle.

The chain has TRBV18 and TRBJ2-7; TRBD2 is a possible D gene (5 bases). Germline V CDR1 and CDR2: KGHSH, LQKENI. The CDR3 loop spans 14 amino acids. Between the trimmed V and J ends, which lost 6 bases and 0 bases, there was a span of 12 bases. CDR3 bases: TGTGCCAGCTCGCCGGGAAAACCCTCCTACGAGCAGTACTTC. Translation: CASSPGKPSYEQYF.

The J gene is TRBJ1-2, the V gene TRBV10-2, with a tentative D call TRBD1 (5 bases). This CDR3 contains 13 residues. Looked up from germline, CDR1 is WSHSY and CDR2 is SAAADI. The V end was cut by 4 bases, the J end by 10 bases, with 16 bases between. CDR3 sequence (DNA): TGCGCCAGCAGTGGGGCAGCGGGGGGTGTCTACACCTTC. Translation gives CASSGAAGGVYTF.

The rearrangement joins TRBV19 to TRBJ1-2; D may be TRBD1 (6 bases). The CDR3 covers 14 residues. Per the germline V gene, CDR1 is LNHDA and CDR2 is SQIVND (reference sequence). V shed 8 bases and J shed 4 bases, with 17 bases lying between them. CDR3 bases: TGTGCCAGTGGTGGGCCAGGGGCGATCTATGGCTACACCTTC. It encodes CASGGPGAIYGYTF.

This chain joins TRBV28 and TRBJ1-2, with D tentatively TRBD1 (5 bases). CDR1 MDHEN and CDR2 SYDVKM come from the germline V gene. CDR3 size: 15 residues. Between the trimmed V and J ends, which lost 4 bases and 5 bases, there was a span of 17 bases. The chain's CDR3 is CASSWGPGGGYGYTF. As DNA, the CDR3 is TGTGCCAGCAGTTGGGGCCCCGGCGGGGGGTATGGCTACACCTTC.

The V and J genes are TRBV4-2 and TRBJ1-1; no clear D gene. From germline, CDR1 is LGHNA and CDR2 YNFKEQ. This CDR3 spans 14 amino acids. Trimming pared 0 bases from V and 5 bases from J, leaving 10 bases between. The CDR3 spells CASSQDLVGTEAFF. CDR3 bases: TGTGCCAGCAGCCAAGATCTGGTCGGGACTGAAGCTTTCTTT.

The chain has TRBV7-9 and TRBJ2-2; tentatively, D is TRBD1 (6 bases). CDR1 is SEHNR, CDR2 FQNEAQ, per germline (reference sequence). Between the trimmed V and J ends, which lost 5 bases and 4 bases, there was a span of 14 bases. The CDR3 has 15 amino acids. The CDR3: CASSALQGPTGELFF. In nucleotides, the CDR3 is TGTGCCAGCAGCGCACTACAGGGCCCCACCGGGGAGCTGTTTTTT.

V usage is TRBV5-1 and J usage is TRBJ2-1; 10 bases are shared with TRBD2. This CDR3 has 16 amino acids. Germline lookup yields CDR1 SGHRS and CDR2 YFSETQ. J gave up 9 bases and V 1 base, and 10 bases lay outside the gene matches. The CDR3 sequence is CASSLFESSGSGEQFF. DNA of the CDR3: TGCGCCAGCAGCTTGTTTGAGTCTAGCGGGAGTGGTGAGCAGTTCTTC.

The V and J genes are TRBV4-2 and TRBJ2-3; 12 nucleotides line up with TRBD2. This CDR3 has 15 residues. Trimming took 4 bases from V and 7 from J; bases not matched to a gene: 6. Germline V gives CDR1 LGHNA, CDR2 YNFKEQ. CDR3 residues: CASSRLAGVKNTQYF. Written as DNA, the CDR3 is TGTGCCAGCAGCCGACTAGCGGGAGTGAAAAATACGCAGTATTTT.

This rearrangement joins TRBV4-1 to TRBJ2-7, with no clear D. The CDR3 totals 13 residues. The germline V gene has CDR1 MGHRA and CDR2 YSYEKL. With 1 base removed from V and 3 bases from J, the gap between germline ends came to 7 bases. The CDR3 loop reads CASSQGARYEQYF. CDR3 in DNA: TGCGCCAGCAGCCAAGGGGCACGCTACGAGCAGTACTTC.